This TCR beta chain was documented in a study of CD8 T cells in Susac syndrome. Study-wide results and caveats: The authors acknowledged that the study's TCR sequencing and HLA analysis involved relatively few individuals.

Reverse transcription of roughly 0.5 to 1 ug RNA was performed with random hexamers. TCRdb redid the calling of the immunoSEQ multiplex PCR reads with MiXCR, one entry per CDR3 protein. The table includes about 130,000 distinct CDR3 sequences, over 85% detected once. This CDR3 has 15 amino acids. Looked up from germline, CDR1 is SGHNT and CDR2 is YYREEE (reference sequence). Trimming took off 0 bases at V and 1 base at J, with 10 bases between the two ends. The sequenced target, TCR beta, came from blood CD8+ and CD4+ T cells. Diagnostic criteria for definite or probable disease, in their recently defined form, were met by the patients with Susac syndrome. TEMRA cells were FACS-enriched, while CD8+ and CD4+ T cells were negatively isolated. Notes on this clonotype: Its matching antigen is unknown.

Specimen: CD8+ T cells from PBMCs. The sequence was obtained from a human donor with Susac syndrome. V gene TRBV5-4 combines with J gene TRBJ2-5; no clear D. CDR3 bases: TGTGCCAGCAGCTTGGTAGGGTTTTCCCAAGAGACCCAGTACTTC. This sequence encodes CASSLVGFSQETQYF.